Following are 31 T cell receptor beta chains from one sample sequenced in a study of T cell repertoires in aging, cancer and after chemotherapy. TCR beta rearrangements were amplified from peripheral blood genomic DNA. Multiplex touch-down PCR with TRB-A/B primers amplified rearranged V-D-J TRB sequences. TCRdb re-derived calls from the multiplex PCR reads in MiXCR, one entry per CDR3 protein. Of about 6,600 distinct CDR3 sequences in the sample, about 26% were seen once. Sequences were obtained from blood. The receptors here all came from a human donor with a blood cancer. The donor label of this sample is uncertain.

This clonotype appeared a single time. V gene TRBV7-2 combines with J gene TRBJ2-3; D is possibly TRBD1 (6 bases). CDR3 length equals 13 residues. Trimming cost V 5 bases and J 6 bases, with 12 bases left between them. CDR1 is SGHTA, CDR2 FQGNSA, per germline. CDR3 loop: CASSRQGTDTQYF. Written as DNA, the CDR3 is TGTGCCAGCAGCCGGCAGGGGACCGATACGCAGTATTTT.

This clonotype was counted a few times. In DNA form, the CDR3 reads TGTGCCAGCAGTTTCCGAGGACAGGGACACGAGCAGTACTTC. It translates to CASSFRGQGHEQYF. The V gene is TRBV27, the J gene TRBJ2-7; 8 bases match TRBD1. V was clipped by 3 bases and J by 5 bases; unmatched bases: 6. CDR1 and CDR2 (germline): MNHEY, SMNVEV (reference sequence). The CDR3 consists of 14 residues.

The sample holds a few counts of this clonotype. CDR3 in DNA: TGTGCCAGCTCCCCGCCGTCGGGGCGATACCAATACACCATATATTTT. Its translation: CASSPPSGRYQYTIYF. The chain carries TRBV18 and TRBJ1-3; a weak D match, TRBD1 (5 bases). V lost 6 bases and J lost 8, with 23 bases in between. CDR3 size: 16 residues. Germline values: CDR1 KGHSH, CDR2 LQKENI.

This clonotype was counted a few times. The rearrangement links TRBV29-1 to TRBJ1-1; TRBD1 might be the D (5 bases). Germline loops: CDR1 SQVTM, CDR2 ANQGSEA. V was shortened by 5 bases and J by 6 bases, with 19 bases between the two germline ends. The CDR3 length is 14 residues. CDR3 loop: CSVSNLPGGAEAFF. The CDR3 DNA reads TGCAGCGTTTCGAACCTCCCGGGAGGGGCTGAAGCTTTCTTT.

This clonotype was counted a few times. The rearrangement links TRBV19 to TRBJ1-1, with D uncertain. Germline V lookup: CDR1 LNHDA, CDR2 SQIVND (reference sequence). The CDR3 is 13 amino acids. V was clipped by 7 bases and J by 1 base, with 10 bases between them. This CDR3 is CASTPKPNTEAFF. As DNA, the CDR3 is TGTGCCAGTACCCCCAAGCCGAACACTGAAGCTTTCTTT.

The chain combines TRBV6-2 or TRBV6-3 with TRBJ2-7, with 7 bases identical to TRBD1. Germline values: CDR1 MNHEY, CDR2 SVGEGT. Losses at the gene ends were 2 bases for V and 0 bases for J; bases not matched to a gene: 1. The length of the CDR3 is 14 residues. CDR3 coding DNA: TGTGCCAGCAGTTACCGGGACAGCTCCTACGAGCAGTACTTC. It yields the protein CASSYRDSSYEQYF.

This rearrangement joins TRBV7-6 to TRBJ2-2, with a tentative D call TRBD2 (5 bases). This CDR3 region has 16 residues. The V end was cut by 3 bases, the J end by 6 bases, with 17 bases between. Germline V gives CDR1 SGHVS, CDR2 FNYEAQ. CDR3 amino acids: CASSLRRGGGSGELFF. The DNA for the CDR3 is TGTGCCAGCAGCTTGCGCCGGGGTGGAGGATCCGGGGAGCTGTTTTTT.

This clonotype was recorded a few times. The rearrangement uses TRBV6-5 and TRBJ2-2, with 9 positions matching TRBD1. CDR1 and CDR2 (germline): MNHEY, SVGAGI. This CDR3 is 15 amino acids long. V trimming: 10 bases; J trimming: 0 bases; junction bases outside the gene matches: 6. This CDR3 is CATGGTGPNTGELFF. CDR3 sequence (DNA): TGTGCCACCGGGGGGACAGGGCCGAACACCGGGGAGCTGTTTTTT.

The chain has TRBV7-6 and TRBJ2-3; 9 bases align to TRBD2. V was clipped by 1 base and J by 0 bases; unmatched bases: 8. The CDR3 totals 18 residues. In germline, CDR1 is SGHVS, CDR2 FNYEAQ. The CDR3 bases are TGTGCCAGCAGCTTAGAGTGGCGGGGGGGATTTAGCACAGATACGCAGTATTTT. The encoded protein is CASSLEWRGGFSTDTQYF.

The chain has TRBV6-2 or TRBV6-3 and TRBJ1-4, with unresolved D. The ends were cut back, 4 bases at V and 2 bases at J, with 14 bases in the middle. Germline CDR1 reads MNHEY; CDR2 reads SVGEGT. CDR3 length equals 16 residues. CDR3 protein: CASSSTHWFTNEKLFF. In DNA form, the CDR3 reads TGTGCCAGCAGTTCTACCCACTGGTTTACTAATGAAAAACTGTTTTTT.

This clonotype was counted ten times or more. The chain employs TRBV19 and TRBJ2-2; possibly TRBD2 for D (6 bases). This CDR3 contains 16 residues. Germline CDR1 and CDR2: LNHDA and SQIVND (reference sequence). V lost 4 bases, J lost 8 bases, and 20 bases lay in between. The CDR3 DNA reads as TGTGCCAGTAGTAAGGAGGATGGGCAAGCGGGTGGGGAGCTGTTTTTT. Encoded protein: CASSKEDGQAGGELFF. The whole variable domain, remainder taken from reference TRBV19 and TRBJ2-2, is DGGITQSPKYLFRKEGQNVTLSCEQNLNHDAMYWYRQDPGQGLRLIYYSQIVNDFQKGDIAEGYSVSREKKESFPLTVTSAQKNPTAFYLCASSKEDGQAGGELFFGEGSRLTVL.

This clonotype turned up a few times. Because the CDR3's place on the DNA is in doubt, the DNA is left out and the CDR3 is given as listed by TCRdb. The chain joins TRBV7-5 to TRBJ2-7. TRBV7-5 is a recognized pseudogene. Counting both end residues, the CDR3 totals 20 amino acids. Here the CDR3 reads CISVPESSGRRCVATYEQYF.

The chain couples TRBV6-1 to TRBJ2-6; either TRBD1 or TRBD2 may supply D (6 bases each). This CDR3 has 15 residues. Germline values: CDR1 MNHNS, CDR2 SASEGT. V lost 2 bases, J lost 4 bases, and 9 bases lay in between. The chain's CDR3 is CASSERGAGANVLTF. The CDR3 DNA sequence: TGTGCCAGCAGTGAAAGGGGGGCCGGGGCCAACGTCCTGACTTTC.

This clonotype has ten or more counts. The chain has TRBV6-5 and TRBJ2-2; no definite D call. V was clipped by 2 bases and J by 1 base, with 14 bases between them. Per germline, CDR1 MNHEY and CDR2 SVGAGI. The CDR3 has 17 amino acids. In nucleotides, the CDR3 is TGTGCCAGCAGTTACCGCAGATGGATTGAGAACACCGGGGAGCTGTTTTTT. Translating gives CASSYRRWIENTGELFF.

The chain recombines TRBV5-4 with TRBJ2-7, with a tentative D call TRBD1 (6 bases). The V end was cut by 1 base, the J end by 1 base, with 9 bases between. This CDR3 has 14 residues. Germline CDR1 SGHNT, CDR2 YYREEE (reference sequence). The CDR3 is CASSLYQGSYEQYF. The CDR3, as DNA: TGTGCCAGCAGCTTGTACCAGGGGTCCTACGAGCAGTACTTC.

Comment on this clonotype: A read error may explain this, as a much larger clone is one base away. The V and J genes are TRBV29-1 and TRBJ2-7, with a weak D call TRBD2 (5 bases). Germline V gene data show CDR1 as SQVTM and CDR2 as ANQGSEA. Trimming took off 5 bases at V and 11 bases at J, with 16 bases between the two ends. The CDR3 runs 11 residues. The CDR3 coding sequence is TGCAGCGTTAAACTCAGCGTGGAGGAGTACTTC. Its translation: CSVKLSVEEYF.

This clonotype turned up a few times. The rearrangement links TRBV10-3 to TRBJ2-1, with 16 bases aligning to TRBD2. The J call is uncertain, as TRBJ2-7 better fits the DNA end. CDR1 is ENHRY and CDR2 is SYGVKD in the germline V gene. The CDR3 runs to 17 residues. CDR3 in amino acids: CAISQTGTSGGVSEQYF. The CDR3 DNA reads TGTGCCATCAGCCAAACCGGGACTAGCGGGGGGGTAAGCGAGCAGTACTTC.

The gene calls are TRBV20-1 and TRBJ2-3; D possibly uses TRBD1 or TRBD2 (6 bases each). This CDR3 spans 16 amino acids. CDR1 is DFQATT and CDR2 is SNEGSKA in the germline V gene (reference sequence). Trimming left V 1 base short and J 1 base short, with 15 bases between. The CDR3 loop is CSARVKGGPRTDTQYF. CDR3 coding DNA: TGCAGTGCTAGAGTGAAAGGGGGGCCACGCACAGATACGCAGTATTTT.

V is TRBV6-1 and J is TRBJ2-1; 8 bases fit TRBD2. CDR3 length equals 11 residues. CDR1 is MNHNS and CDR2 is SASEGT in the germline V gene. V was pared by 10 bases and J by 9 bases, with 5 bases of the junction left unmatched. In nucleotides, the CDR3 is TGTGCCATCATAGCGGGGAGTGAGCAGTTCTTC. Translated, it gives CAIIAGSEQFF.

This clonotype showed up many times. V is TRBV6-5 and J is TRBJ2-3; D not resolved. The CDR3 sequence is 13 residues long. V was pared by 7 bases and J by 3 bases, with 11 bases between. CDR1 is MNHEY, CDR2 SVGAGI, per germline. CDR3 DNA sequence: TGTGCCAGCACCCTACCTGCGACAGATACGCAGTATTTT. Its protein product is CASTLPATDTQYF.

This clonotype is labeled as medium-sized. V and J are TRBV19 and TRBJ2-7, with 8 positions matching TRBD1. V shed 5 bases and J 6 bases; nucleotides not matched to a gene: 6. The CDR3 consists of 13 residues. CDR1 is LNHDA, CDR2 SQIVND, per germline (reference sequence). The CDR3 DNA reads TGTGCCAGTAGTCCAAAACAGGGGGGCGAGCAGTACTTC. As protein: CASSPKQGGEQYF.

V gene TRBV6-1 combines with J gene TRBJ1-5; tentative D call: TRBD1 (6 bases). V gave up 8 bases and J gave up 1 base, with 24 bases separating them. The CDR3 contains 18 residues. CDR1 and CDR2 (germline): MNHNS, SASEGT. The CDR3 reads CASWGGRGAFFSNQPQHF. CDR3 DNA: TGTGCCAGCTGGGGGGGACGGGGGGCTTTCTTCAGCAATCAGCCCCAGCATTTT.

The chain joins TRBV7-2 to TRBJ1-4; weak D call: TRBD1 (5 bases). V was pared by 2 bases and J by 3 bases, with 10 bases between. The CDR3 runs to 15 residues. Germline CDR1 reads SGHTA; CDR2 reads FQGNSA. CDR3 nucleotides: TGTGCCAGCAGCTTAACGGGGGGTCCTAATGAAAAACTGTTTTTT. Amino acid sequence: CASSLTGGPNEKLFF. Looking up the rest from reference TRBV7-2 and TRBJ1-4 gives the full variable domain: GAGVSQSPSNKVTEKGKDVELRCDPISGHTALYWYRQSLGQGLEFLIYFQGNSAPDKSGLPSDRFSAERTGGSVSTLTIQRTQQEDSAVYLCASSLTGGPNEKLFFGSGTQLSVL.

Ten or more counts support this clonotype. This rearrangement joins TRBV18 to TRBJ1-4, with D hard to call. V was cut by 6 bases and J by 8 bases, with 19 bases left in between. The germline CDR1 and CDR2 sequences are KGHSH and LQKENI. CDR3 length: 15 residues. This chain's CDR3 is CASSSVGVGGEKLFF. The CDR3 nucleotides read TGTGCCAGCTCCTCCGTCGGAGTAGGAGGAGAAAAACTGTTTTTT.

The CDR3 DNA is TGTGCCAGCAGGGACAGGGGAGGAGCTTTCTTT. This translates into CASRDRGGAFF. The chain is built from TRBV12-3 or TRBV12-4 and TRBJ1-1; 9 bases are shared with TRBD1. This CDR3 contains 11 residues. Trimming cost V 6 bases and J 10 bases; bases outside gene matches: 3.

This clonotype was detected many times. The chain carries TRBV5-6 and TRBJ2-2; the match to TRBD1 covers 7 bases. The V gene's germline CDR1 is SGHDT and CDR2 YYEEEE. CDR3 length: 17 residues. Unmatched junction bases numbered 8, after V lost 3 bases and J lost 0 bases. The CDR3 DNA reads TGTGCCAGCAGCTCGAGGGGGCTCTTCGCGAACACCGGGGAGCTGTTTTTT. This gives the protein CASSSRGLFANTGELFF.

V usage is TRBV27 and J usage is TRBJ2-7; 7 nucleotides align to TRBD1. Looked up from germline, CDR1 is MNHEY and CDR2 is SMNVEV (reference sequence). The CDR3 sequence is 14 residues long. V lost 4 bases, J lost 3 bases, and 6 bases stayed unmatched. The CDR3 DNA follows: TGTGCCAGCAGTTCATCGACAGGGTACTACGAGCAGTACTTC. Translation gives CASSSSTGYYEQYF.

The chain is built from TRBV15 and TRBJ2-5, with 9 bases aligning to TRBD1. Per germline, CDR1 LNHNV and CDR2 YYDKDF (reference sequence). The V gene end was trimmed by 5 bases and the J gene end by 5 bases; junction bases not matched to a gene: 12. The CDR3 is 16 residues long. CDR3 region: CATSPPRRQGVETQYF. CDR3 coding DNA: TGTGCCACCAGCCCCCCCAGACGACAGGGGGTGGAGACCCAGTACTTC.

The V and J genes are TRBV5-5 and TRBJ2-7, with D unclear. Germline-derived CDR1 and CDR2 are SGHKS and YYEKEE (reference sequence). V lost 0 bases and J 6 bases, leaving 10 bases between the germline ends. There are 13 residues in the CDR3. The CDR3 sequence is CASSLGTASEQYF. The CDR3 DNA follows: TGTGCCAGCAGCTTGGGAACAGCCTCCGAGCAGTACTTC.

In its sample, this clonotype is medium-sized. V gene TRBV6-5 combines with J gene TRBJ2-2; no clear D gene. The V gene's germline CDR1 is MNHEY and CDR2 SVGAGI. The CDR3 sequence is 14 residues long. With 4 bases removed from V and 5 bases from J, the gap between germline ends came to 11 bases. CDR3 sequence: CASSSDTETGELFF. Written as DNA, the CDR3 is TGTGCCAGCAGTTCCGACACTGAAACCGGGGAGCTGTTTTTT.

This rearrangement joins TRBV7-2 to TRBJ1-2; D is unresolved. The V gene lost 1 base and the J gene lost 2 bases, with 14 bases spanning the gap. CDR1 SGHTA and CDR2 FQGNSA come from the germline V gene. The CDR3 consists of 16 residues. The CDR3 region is CASSLEGLIPNYGYTF. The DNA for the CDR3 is TGTGCCAGCAGCTTAGAGGGTCTAATTCCCAACTATGGCTACACCTTC.